This T cell receptor (beta chain) originates from a study of blood T cell repertoires in COVID-19. The CDR3 spans 14 residues. Germline V gene sequence: CDR1 MRHNA, CDR2 SNTAGT. Trimming removed 0 bases at V and 11 bases at J, with 13 bases between. This table comes from immunoSEQ multiplex PCR, and its TCRdb copy is limited to in-frame clones, with some not included. The sample includes a few hundred thousand clones, around 86% of them seen just once. The specimen sequenced was peripheral blood. The TCR sequence derives from a woman in her forties or fifties with acute or convalescent COVID-19. The V gene is TRBV6-4, the J gene TRBJ1-4, with a tentative D call TRBD1 (5 bases). CDR3 coding DNA: TGTGCCAGCAGTGACTCGAGTCGGGGGAAGAAACTGTTTTTT. Protein product: CASSDSSRGKKLFF.